The rows below give T cell receptor beta chains drawn from one sample of a study of T cell responses to AZD1222 COVID-19 vaccine. TCRdb keeps only in-frame clones here, not all; method: immunoSEQ multiplex PCR. Here the sample spans 120,000 or so clones, about nine tenths being singletons. Sequenced here: peripheral blood, sampled on day 0 of AZD1222 vaccination. Receptors originate from an adult in good health. The conserved cysteine and the conserved F or W are not part of the CDR3 here. The order of the fields is V gene, CDR3 protein.

TRBV28,ASSGAGGQGGTEAF
TRBV7-3,ASQKAGGADTQY
TRBV11-2,ASSTLAGGTSEQY
TRBV28,ASSSHRQTAYEQY
TRBV27,ASRRRQGPGTGELF
TRBV19,ASSITGTSAYNEQF
TRBV18,ASSPRHNQETQY
TRBV28,ASRPTDATEAF
TRBV7-9,ASSSPGGTRIGTEAF
TRBV27,ASSFWSSGKLF
TRBV7-3,ASSLSVTNTEAF
TRBV9,ASSVGNPRTDTQY
TRBV29-1,SVEQVWVEGYT
TRBV6-4,ASSEMVGSTDTQY
TRBV27,ASSRNRALGGYT
TRBV27,ASSLEAGRRNEQF
TRBV11-2,ASSLGGPEAF
TRBV2,ASARDRGEKLF
TRBV6-5,ASSYSIGMNTEAF
TRBV5-1,ASSASGGYTEAF
TRBV30,AWSVRASLGTDTQY
TRBV6-2/TRBV6-3,ASSGTGPSYEQY
TRBV9,ASSDTGLTYNEQF
TRBV7-2,ASSLFGGRAAASGNTIY
TRBV19,ASSTPVGSGRNNEQF
TRBV7-2,ASSFLSGRAMGEQF
TRBV13,ASSSRTAGEGNTIY
TRBV27,ASSDNTPTVSPLH
TRBV5-6,ASSLGGGVEGDTQY
TRBV2,ASSEPRRGTEAF
TRBV28,ASSPGTGAYNEQF
TRBV5-1,ASRGPGLGPNSPLH
TRBV6-5,ASGVSSFQPQH
TRBV9,ASSVEATSPLH
TRBV24-1,ATSAWTSGSSVDEQY
TRBV5-6,ASSFGTFSNQPQH
TRBV5-8,ASSLQGARQPQH
TRBV10-3,AISELGDAYEQY
TRBV20-1,SARHRDRPD
TRBV10-3,AIRAGGPGTGELF